This passage covers 7 T cell receptor beta chains from one sample sequenced in a study of blood T cells in healthy people across ages. The second PCR ran about 6 to 11 cycles with a sample-barcoded 5' primer and J-beta primers. TCRdb reprocessed the 5' RACE reads via MiXCR and lists one record per CDR3 protein. The sample has roughly 500,000 distinct CDR3 sequences, 25% to 30% seen once. Sample: blood. These TCRs come from a woman between 70 and 85 years old in good health.

The chain links TRBV3-1 to TRBJ2-2, with 11 positions matching TRBD1. The V gene's germline CDR1 is LGHDT and CDR2 YNNKEL (reference sequence). This CDR3 spans 16 amino acids. V was pared by 3 bases and J by 5 bases, with 5 bases of the junction left unmatched. CDR3 DNA: TGTGCCAGCAGCCAGGCCGGGACAGGGGGAACCGGGGAGCTGTTTTTT. It specifies CASSQAGTGGTGELFF.

The chain links TRBV3-1 to TRBJ1-1, with D uncertain. The CDR3 spans 13 residues. V gave up 1 base and J gave up 1 base, with 4 bases separating them. Germline CDR1 is LGHDT and CDR2 is YNNKEL (reference sequence). The CDR3 bases are TGTGCCAGCAGCCAAGGTGAGAACACTGAAGCTTTCTTT. Translated, it gives CASSQGENTEAFF.

The V call is TRBV27, the J call TRBJ2-7; 10 bases are shared with TRBD2. V lost 2 bases, J lost 8 bases, and 12 bases stayed unmatched. The CDR3 runs to 16 residues. Germline V gene lookup returns CDR1 MNHEY and CDR2 SMNVEV (reference sequence). CDR3 region: CASSLNPSSGGTKQYF. CDR3 coding DNA: TGTGCCAGCAGTTTAAATCCGTCTAGCGGGGGTACCAAGCAGTACTTC.

This clonotype appeared a few times. Germline is not matched at one junction end, which may reflect a read error. The DNA for the CDR3 is TGTGCCAGCGGCCACCGGGACAGGGGGATAAGAAACATTCAGTACTTC. The encoded protein is CASGHRDRGIRNIQYF. This chain links TRBV3-1 with TRBJ2-4; 11 bases are shared with TRBD1. CDR3 length equals 16 residues. Looked up from germline, CDR1 is LGHDT and CDR2 is YNNKEL (reference sequence).

The chain links TRBV9 to TRBJ1-3; no reliable D call. The CDR3 loop spans 14 amino acids. The V gene lost 0 bases and the J gene lost 3 bases, with 7 bases spanning the gap. In germline, CDR1 is SGDLS, CDR2 YYNGEE. This CDR3 is CASSVVPLGNTIYF. CDR3 sequence (DNA): TGTGCCAGCAGCGTAGTGCCTCTTGGAAACACCATATATTTT.

The chain uses TRBV2 and TRBJ2-3; 10 nucleotides line up with TRBD1. Per germline, CDR1 SNHLY and CDR2 FYNNEI. The CDR3 runs 15 residues. V was pared by 6 bases and J by 7 bases, with 10 bases of the junction left unmatched. For the CDR3, the DNA is TGTGCCAGCAGGCGGGACAGGGGTACCGAGTATACGCAGTATTTT. As protein: CASRRDRGTEYTQYF.

This clonotype was seen once. The chain links TRBV7-2 to TRBJ1-4; TRBD1 is a possible D gene (5 bases). V was cut by 5 bases and J by 7 bases, with 20 bases left in between. CDR1 is SGHTA and CDR2 is FQGNSA in the germline V gene. This CDR3 is 16 amino acids long. Written as DNA, the CDR3 is TGTGCCAGCAGCCTCGGCCGGACAATACACCCTGAAAAACTGTTTTTT. Protein product: CASSLGRTIHPEKLFF.